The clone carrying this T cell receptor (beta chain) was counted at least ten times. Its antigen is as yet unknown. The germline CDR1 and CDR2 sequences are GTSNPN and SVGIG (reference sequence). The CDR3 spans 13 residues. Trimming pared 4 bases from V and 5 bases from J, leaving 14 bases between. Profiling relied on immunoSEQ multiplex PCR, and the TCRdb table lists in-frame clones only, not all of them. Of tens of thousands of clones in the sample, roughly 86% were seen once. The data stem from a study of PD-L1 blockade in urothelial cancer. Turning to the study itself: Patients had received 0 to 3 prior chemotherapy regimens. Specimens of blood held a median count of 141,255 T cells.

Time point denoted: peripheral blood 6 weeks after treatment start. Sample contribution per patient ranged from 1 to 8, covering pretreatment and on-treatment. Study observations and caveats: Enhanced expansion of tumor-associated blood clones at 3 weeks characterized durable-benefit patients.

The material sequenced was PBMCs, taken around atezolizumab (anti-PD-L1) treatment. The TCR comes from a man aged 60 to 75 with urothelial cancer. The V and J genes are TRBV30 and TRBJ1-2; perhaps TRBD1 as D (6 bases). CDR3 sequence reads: CAWNTGFRYGYTF. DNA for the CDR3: TGTGCCTGGAACACAGGGTTTCGGTATGGCTACACCTTC.